This passage covers 17 T cell receptor beta chains from one sample sequenced in a study of shared clonotypes between healthy human individuals. Sequencing used immunoSEQ multiplex PCR; TCRdb keeps in-frame clones, though not all of them. The table has about 2,500,000 clones, 85% to 95% seen once; the top ten hold more than 0.12%. The sample comprised naive CD4+ T cells sorted from blood. Subset here: CD45RA+ positively selected. The origin of the receptors is a man aged 18 to 35 in good health.

The chain links TRBV18 to TRBJ2-7; 10 nucleotides align to TRBD1. The CDR3 contains 15 residues. Germline V gene sequence: CDR1 KGHSH, CDR2 LQKENI. J was trimmed by 3 bases and V by 6 bases; bases with no gene match: 8. For the CDR3, the DNA is TGTGCCAGCTCTTATAAAGGGACAGGGGTCTACGAGCAGTACTTC. It encodes CASSYKGTGVYEQYF.

This clone was recorded once. This chain joins TRBV19 and TRBJ1-6; 9 bases are shared with TRBD1. The CDR3 totals 15 residues. CDR1 and CDR2 from the germline V gene are LNHDA and SQIVND (reference sequence). Trimming at V came to 5 bases and at J to 7 bases, leaving 6 bases not matched to a gene. CDR3 amino acids: CASSYQTGGNSPLHF. The DNA for the CDR3 is TGTGCCAGTAGTTATCAGACAGGGGGAAATTCACCCCTCCACTTT.

CDR3 loop: CASSRDIYSNQPQHF. CDR3 bases: TGTGCCAGCAGTCGGGACATTTATAGCAATCAGCCCCAGCATTTT. J is TRBJ1-5 and V is TRBV28, with D perhaps TRBD1 (6 bases). V lost 5 bases and J lost 0, with 11 bases in between. The CDR3 totals 15 residues. The germline gives CDR1 MDHEN, CDR2 SYDVKM. Looking up the rest from reference TRBV28 and TRBJ1-5 gives the full variable domain: DVKVTQSSRYLVKRTGEKVFLECVQDMDHENMFWYRQDPGLGLRLIYFSYDVKMKEKGDIPEGYSVSREKKERFSLILESASTNQTSMYLCASSRDIYSNQPQHFGDGTRLSIL.

The chain carries TRBV5-5 and TRBJ2-3; D might be TRBD1 (6 bases). The germline V gene has CDR1 SGHKS and CDR2 YYEKEE (reference sequence). Deletions cut 3 bases from V and 0 bases from J, with 14 bases between. The CDR3 sequence is 16 residues long. The CDR3 region is CASSWPTGASTDTQYF. DNA of the CDR3: TGTGCCAGCAGCTGGCCGACAGGTGCCAGCACAGATACGCAGTATTTT.

The V and J genes are TRBV11-2 and TRBJ2-7; 11 nucleotides line up with TRBD2. The trim removed 5 bases at V and 2 bases at J, leaving 5 bases unmatched. CDR1 SGHAT and CDR2 FQNNGV come from the germline V gene. The CDR3 has 15 residues. The CDR3 bases are TGTGCCAGCAGCCCCGGGACTAGCGGAACCTACGAGCAGTACTTC. Translated, it gives CASSPGTSGTYEQYF. The full variable domain, rest sourced from reference TRBV11-2 and TRBJ2-7, is EAGVAQSPRYKIIEKRQSVAFWCNPISGHATLYWYQQILGQGPKLLIQFQNNGVVDDSQLPKDRFSAERLKGVDSTLKIQPAKLEDSAVYLCASSPGTSGTYEQYFGPGTRLTVT.

This chain uses TRBV7-6 with TRBJ2-3; D may be TRBD1 (5 bases). CDR3 length: 15 residues. In germline, CDR1 is SGHVS, CDR2 FNYEAQ. V was cut by 2 bases and J by 1 base, with 10 bases left in between. CDR3 amino acids: CASSLNQGGTDTQYF. In DNA form, the CDR3 reads TGTGCCAGCAGCTTAAATCAGGGCGGCACAGATACGCAGTATTTT.

The chain carries TRBV19 and TRBJ1-4, with a weak D call TRBD1 (6 bases). V shed 4 bases and J shed 7 bases, with 13 bases lying between them. The CDR3 loop spans 14 amino acids. CDR1 is LNHDA and CDR2 is SQIVND in the germline V gene (reference sequence). The DNA for the CDR3 is TGTGCCAGTAGTAACTACAGGGAGGGTGAAAAACTGTTTTTT. Translation: CASSNYREGEKLFF.

The rearrangement uses TRBV5-1 and TRBJ1-2, with unresolved D. The CDR3 is 15 amino acids. Per the germline V gene, CDR1 is SGHRS and CDR2 is YFSETQ. With 0 bases removed from V and 0 bases from J, the gap between germline ends came to 9 bases. The CDR3 DNA follows: TGCGCCAGCAGCTTGGGCGCCAAGACTAACTATGGCTACACCTTC. Translation: CASSLGAKTNYGYTF.

This clone was found a few times. Other DNA sequences from this sample encode an identical CDR3 as well. The CDR3 nucleotides read TGCAGCGCCAGGGGTCTGAACACTGAAGCTTTCTTT. This sequence encodes CSARGLNTEAFF. This chain connects TRBV29-1 to TRBJ1-1; D is perhaps TRBD1 (6 bases). Germline V gene lookup returns CDR1 SQVTM and CDR2 ANQGSEA. This CDR3 is built from 12 residues. The germline V and J ends were trimmed by 7 bases and 0 bases, with 9 bases remaining between them.

The chain recombines TRBV5-4 with TRBJ2-7; D gene uncertain. V lost 0 bases and J 2 bases, leaving 12 bases between the germline ends. The germline V gene has CDR1 SGHNT and CDR2 YYREEE (reference sequence). The CDR3 covers 15 residues. CDR3 in DNA: TGTGCCAGCAGCTTGGATGCGGTACCCCCCTACGAGCAGTACTTC. This sequence encodes CASSLDAVPPYEQYF. The full variable domain, its missing parts supplied by reference TRBV5-4 and TRBJ2-7, is ETGVTQSPTHLIKTRGQQVTLRCSSQSGHNTVSWYQQALGQGPQFIFQYYREEENGRGNFPPRFSGLQFPNYSSELNVNALELDDSALYLCASSLDAVPPYEQYFGPGTRLTVT.

The V and J genes are TRBV7-2 and TRBJ2-7; tentative D call: TRBD1 (6 bases). Looked up from germline, CDR1 is SGHTA and CDR2 is FQGNSA. V was clipped by 5 bases and J by 7 bases, with 18 bases between them. This CDR3 region has 14 residues. CDR3 DNA sequence: TGTGCCAGCAGCCAACAGGGTTCGGCACCGGAGCAGTACTTC. Its translation: CASSQQGSAPEQYF.

The V call is TRBV10-1, the J call TRBJ2-3; 8 bases agree with TRBD1. This CDR3 is built from 17 residues. Per germline, CDR1 WNHNN and CDR2 SYGVQD (reference sequence). J was trimmed by 0 bases and V by 5 bases; bases with no gene match: 10. As DNA, the CDR3 is TGCGCCAGCAGTCCTGACAGGGGCGGACTGAGCACAGATACGCAGTATTTT. Translated, it gives CASSPDRGGLSTDTQYF.

The rearrangement joins TRBV2 to TRBJ2-1; either TRBD1 or TRBD2 may supply D (6 bases each). Trimming pared 4 bases from V and 7 bases from J, leaving 14 bases between. CDR3 size: 14 residues. Germline CDR1 reads SNHLY; CDR2 reads FYNNEI. In DNA, the CDR3 is TGTGCCAGCAGTGGGGGACGGGGGCGTAATGAGCAGTTCTTC. Amino acid sequence: CASSGGRGRNEQFF.

This chain uses TRBV19 with TRBJ1-4; 9 bases are shared with TRBD1. The CDR3 sequence is 16 residues long. The germline CDR1 and CDR2 sequences are LNHDA and SQIVND (reference sequence). The J segment lost 3 bases and the V segment lost 3 bases, leaving 5 bases of the junction unmatched. In nucleotides, the CDR3 is TGTGCCAGTAGTATCGGGGACAGGGTCTCTAATGAAAAACTGTTTTTT. This sequence encodes CASSIGDRVSNEKLFF.

V and J are TRBV27 and TRBJ2-7; no reliable D call. V was clipped by 2 bases and J by 0 bases, with 14 bases between them. Germline V gene sequence: CDR1 MNHEY, CDR2 SMNVEV (reference sequence). This CDR3 has 16 amino acids. CDR3 bases: TGTGCCAGCAGTTTAACCCTATTTAGGAGCTCCTACGAGCAGTACTTC. This sequence encodes CASSLTLFRSSYEQYF.

The V call is TRBV6-1, the J call TRBJ2-7, with 8 bases aligning to TRBD1. CDR1 and CDR2 from the germline V gene are MNHNS and SASEGT. J lost 5 bases, V lost 10 bases, and 13 bases had no gene match. This CDR3 contains 14 residues. CDR3 coding DNA: TGTGCCACCGACTCCAGGGGGCAATTGCACGAGCAGTACTTC. Translated: CATDSRGQLHEQYF.

In regard to this clone: This sample also contains other DNA sequences that code for the same CDR3. The chain joins TRBV6-5 to TRBJ2-3, with unresolved D. This CDR3 contains 11 residues. With 3 bases removed from V and 6 bases from J, the gap between germline ends came to 4 bases. Germline V lookup: CDR1 MNHEY, CDR2 SVGAGI. The CDR3 loop is CASSYGDTQYF. In DNA form, the CDR3 reads TGTGCCAGCAGTTATGGGGATACGCAGTATTTT.